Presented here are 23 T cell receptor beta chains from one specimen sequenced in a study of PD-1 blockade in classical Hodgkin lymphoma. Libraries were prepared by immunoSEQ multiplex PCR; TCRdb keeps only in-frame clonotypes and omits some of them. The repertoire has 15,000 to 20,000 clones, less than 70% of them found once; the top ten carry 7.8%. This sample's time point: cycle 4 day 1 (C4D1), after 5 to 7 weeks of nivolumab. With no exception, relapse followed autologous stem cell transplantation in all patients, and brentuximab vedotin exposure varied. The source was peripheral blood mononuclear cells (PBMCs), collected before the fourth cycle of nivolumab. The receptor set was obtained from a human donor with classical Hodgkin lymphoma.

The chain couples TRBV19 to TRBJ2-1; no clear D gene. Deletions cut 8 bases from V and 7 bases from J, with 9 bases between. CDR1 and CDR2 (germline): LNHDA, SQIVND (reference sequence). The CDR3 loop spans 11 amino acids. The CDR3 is CASRTRNEQFF. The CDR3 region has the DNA TGTGCCAGTCGCACCAGGAATGAGCAGTTCTTC.

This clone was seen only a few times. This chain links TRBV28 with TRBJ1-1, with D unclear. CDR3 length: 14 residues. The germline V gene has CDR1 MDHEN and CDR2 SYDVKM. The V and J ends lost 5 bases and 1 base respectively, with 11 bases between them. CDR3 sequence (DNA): TGTGCCAGCAGTGCTTCTCGGGGGAACACTGAAGCTTTCTTT. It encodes CASSASRGNTEAFF.

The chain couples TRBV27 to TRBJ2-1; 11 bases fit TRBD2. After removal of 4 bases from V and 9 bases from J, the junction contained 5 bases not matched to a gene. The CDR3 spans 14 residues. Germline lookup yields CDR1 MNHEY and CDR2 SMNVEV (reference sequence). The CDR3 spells CASSSLAGDGEQFF. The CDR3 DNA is TGTGCCAGCAGTTCACTAGCGGGAGATGGTGAGCAGTTCTTC.

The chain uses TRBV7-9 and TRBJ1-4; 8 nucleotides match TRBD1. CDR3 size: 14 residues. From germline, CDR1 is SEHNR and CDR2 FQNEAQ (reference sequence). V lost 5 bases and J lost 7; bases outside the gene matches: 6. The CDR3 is CASSQTGVVEKLFF. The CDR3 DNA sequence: TGTGCCAGCAGCCAGACAGGGGTCGTTGAAAAACTGTTTTTT.

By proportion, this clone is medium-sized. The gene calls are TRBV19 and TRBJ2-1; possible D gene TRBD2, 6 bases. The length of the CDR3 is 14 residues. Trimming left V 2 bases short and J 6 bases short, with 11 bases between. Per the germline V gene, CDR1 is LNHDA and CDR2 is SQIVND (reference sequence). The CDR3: CASSIRGTGNEQFF. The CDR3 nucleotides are TGTGCCAGTAGTATACGAGGGACTGGCAATGAGCAGTTCTTC.

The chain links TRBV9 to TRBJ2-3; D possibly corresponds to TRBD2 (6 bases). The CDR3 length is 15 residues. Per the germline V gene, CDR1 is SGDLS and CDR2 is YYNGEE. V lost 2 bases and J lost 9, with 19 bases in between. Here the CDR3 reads CASSVAHGAEGTQYF. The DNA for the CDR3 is TGTGCCAGCAGCGTGGCTCACGGAGCGGAGGGCACGCAGTATTTT.

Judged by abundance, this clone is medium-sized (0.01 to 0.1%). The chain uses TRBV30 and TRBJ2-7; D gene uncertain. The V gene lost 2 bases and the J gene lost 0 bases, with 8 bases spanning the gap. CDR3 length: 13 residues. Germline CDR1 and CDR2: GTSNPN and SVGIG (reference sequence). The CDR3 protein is CAWSRVDSYEQYF. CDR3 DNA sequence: TGTGCCTGGAGTAGAGTCGACTCCTACGAGCAGTACTTC.

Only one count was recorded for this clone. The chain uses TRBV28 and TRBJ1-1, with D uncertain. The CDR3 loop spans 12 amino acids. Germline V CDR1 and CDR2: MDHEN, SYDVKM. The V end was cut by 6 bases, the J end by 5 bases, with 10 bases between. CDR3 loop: CASRADGTEAFF. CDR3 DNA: TGTGCCAGCAGGGCGGATGGGACTGAAGCTTTCTTT.

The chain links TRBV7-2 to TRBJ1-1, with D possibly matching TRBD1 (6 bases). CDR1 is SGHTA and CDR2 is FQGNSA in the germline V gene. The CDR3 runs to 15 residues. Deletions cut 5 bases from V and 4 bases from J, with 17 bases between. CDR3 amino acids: CASSANRVGITEAFF. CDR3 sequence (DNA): TGTGCCAGCAGCGCAAACAGGGTCGGTATCACTGAAGCTTTCTTT.

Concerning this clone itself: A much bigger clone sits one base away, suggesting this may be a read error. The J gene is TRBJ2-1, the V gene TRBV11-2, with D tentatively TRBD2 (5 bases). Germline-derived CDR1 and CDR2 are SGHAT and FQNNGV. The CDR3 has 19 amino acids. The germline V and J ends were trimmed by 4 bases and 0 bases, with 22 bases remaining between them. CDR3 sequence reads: CASSSGRKLAGRSYNEQFF. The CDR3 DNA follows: TGTGCCAGCAGCTCAGGACGAAAGCTGGCGGGTCGCTCCTACAATGAGCAGTTCTTC.

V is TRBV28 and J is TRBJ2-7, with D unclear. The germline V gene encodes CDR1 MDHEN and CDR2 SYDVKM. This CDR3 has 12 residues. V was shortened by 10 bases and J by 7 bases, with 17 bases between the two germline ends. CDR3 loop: CATTGSRREQYF. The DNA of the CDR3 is TGTGCCACTACGGGCAGTCGACGGGAGCAGTACTTC.

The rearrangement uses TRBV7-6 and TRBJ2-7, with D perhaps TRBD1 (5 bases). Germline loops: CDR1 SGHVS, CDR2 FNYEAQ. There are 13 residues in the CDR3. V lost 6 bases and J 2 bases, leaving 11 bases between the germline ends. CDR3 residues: CASSQGAAYEQYF. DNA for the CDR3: TGTGCCAGCAGTCAAGGGGCGGCCTACGAGCAGTACTTC.

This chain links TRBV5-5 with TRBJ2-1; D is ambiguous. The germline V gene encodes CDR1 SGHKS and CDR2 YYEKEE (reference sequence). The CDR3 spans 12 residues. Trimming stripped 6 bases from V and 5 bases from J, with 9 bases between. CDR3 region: CASILLDNEQFF. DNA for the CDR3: TGTGCCAGCATCCTCCTTGACAATGAGCAGTTCTTC.

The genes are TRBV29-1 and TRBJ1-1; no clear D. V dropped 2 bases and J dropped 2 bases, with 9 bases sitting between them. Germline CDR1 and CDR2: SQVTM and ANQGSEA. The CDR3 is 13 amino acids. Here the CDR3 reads CSVEKGINTEAFF. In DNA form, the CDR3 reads TGCAGCGTTGAAAAAGGGATAAACACTGAAGCTTTCTTT.

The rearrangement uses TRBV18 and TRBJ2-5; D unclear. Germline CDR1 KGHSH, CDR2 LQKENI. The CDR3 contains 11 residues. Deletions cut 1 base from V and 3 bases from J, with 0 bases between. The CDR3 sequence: CASSPQETQYF. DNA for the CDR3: TGTGCCAGCTCACCACAAGAGACCCAGTACTTC.

The CDR3 DNA reads TGTGCCAGCAGCTTCTCGGCCCCGGGACAGAGCACCGGGGAGCTGTTTTTT. This gives the protein CASSFSAPGQSTGELFF. The chain employs TRBV7-2 and TRBJ2-2, with 7 bases matching TRBD1. V lost 3 bases and J lost 4; bases outside the gene matches: 11. The CDR3 contains 17 residues. CDR1 SGHTA and CDR2 FQGNSA come from the germline V gene.

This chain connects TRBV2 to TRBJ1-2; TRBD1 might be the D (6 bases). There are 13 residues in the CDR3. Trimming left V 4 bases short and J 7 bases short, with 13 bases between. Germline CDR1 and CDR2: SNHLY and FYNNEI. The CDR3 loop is CASSAVGGPGYTF. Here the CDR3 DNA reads TGTGCCAGCAGTGCGGTGGGGGGCCCTGGCTACACCTTC.

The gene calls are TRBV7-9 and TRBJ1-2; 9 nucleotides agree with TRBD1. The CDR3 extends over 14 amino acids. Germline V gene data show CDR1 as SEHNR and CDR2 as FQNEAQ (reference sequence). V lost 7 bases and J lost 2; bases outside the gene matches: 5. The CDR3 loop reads CASKGTGRNYGYTF. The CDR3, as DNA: TGTGCCAGCAAGGGGACAGGGAGAAACTATGGCTACACCTTC.

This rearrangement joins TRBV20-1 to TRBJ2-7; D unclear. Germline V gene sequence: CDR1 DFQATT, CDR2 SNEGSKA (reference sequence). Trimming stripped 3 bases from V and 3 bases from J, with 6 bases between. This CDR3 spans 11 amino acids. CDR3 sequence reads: CSASNGYEQYF. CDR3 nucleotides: TGCAGTGCTAGTAACGGCTACGAGCAGTACTTC.

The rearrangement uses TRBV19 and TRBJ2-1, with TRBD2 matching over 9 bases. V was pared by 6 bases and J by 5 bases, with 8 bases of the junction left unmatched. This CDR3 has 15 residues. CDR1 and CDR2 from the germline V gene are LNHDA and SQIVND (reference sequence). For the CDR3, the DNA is TGTGCCAGTAGGGCGGGAGGGCCTTTTAACAATGAGCAGTTCTTC. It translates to CASRAGGPFNNEQFF.

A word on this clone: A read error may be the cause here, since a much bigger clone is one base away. CDR3 nucleotide sequence: TGTGCCAGCAGCGACTCCAGTTTTCGGGCGAGGGTTAATGAGCAGTTCTTC. Amino acid sequence: CASSDSSFRARVNEQFF. The chain joins TRBV7-9 to TRBJ2-1; TRBD2 might be the D (5 bases). Per the germline V gene, CDR1 is SEHNR and CDR2 is FQNEAQ (reference sequence). The V and J ends lost 5 bases and 7 bases respectively, with 24 bases between them. This CDR3 spans 17 amino acids.

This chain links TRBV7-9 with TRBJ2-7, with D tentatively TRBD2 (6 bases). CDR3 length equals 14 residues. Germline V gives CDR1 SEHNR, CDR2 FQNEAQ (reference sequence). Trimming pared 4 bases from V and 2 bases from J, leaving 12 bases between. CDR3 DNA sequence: TGTGCCAGCAGCTCGACTAGTTACCCCTACGAGCAGTACTTC. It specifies CASSSTSYPYEQYF.

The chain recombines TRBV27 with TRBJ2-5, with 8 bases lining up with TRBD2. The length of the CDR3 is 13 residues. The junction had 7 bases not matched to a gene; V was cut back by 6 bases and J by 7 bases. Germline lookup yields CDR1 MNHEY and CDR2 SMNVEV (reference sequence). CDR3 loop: CASRISGTGTQYF. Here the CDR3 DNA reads TGTGCCAGCAGGATTAGCGGGACGGGGACCCAGTACTTC.